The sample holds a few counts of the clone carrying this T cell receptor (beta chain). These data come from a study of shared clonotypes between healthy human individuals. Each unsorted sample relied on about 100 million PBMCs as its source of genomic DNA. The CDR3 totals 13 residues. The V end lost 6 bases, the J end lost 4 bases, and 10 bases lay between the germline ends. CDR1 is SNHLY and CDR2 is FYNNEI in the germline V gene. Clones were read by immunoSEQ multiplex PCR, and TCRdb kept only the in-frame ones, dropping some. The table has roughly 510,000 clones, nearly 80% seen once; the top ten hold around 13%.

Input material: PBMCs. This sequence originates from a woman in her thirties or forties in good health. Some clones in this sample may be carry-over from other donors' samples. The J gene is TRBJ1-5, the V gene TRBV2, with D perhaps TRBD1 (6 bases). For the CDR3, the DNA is TGTGCCAGCAGGGACAGAGGGAATCAGCCCCAGCATTTT. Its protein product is CASRDRGNQPQHF.